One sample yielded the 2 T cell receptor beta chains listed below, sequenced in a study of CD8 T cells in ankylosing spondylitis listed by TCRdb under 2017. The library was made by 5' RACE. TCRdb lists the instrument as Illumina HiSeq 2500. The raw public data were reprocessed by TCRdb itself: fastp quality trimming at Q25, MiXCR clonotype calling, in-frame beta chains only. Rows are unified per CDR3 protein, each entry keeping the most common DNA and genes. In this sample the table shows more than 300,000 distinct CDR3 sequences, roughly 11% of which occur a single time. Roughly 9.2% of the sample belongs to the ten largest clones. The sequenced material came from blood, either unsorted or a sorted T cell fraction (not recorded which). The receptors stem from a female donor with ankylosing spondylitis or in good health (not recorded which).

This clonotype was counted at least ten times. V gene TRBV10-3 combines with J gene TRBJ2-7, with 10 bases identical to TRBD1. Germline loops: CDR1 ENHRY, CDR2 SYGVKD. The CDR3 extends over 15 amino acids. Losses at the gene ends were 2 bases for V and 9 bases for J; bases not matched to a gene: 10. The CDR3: CAISEDSRQGAWQYF. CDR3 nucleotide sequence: TGTGCCATCAGTGAGGACTCTAGACAGGGGGCCTGGCAGTACTTC.

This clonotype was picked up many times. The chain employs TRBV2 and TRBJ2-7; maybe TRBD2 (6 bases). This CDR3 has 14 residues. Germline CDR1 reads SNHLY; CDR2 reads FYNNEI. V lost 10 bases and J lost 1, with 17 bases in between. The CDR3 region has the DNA TGTGCCACCAAACTAGCCCAAGCATCCTACGAGCAGTACTTC. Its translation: CATKLAQASYEQYF.